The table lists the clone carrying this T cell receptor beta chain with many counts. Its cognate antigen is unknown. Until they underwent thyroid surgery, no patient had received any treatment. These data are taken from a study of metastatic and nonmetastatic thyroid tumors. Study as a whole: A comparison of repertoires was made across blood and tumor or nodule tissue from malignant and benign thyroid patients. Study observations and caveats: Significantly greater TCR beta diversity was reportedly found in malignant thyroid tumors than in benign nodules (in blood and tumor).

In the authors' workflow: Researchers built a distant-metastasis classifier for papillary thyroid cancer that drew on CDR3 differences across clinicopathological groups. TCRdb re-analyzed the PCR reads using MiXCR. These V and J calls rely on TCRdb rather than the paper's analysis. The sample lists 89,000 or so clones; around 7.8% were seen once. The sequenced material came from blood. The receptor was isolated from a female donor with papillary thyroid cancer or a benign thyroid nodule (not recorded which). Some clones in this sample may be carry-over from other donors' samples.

The chain's CDR3 is CASSYGGWQNNEQFF. The CDR3 coding sequence is TGTGCCAGCAGTTACGGGGGATGGCAAAACAATGAGCAGTTCTTC. The gene calls are TRBV6-6 and TRBJ2-1; D may correspond to TRBD1 or TRBD2 (5 bases each). The CDR3 consists of 15 residues. CDR1 and CDR2 from the germline V gene are MNHNY and SVGAGI (reference sequence). V was pared by 2 bases and J by 5 bases, with 13 bases between.